Sequencing of this TCR beta chain was carried out in a study of cytomegalovirus exposure and HLA in healthy donors. Study information: According to later analysis, the same platform produced the approximately 120 validation and over 600 first-cohort repertoires.

Sequencing used immunoSEQ multiplex PCR; TCRdb keeps in-frame clones, though not all of them. This table has about 170,000 clones, roughly 86% appearing once. A word on this clone: Its cognate antigen is unknown.

Study-wide results and caveats: Among the CMV-associated chains, three were confirmed in vitro as specific for CMV antigens. Reportedly, cytomegalovirus status was diagnosed with high sensitivity and specificity.

Germline V CDR1 and CDR2: SGHKS, YYEKEE (reference sequence). V was clipped by 2 bases and J by 0 bases, with 12 bases between them. CDR3 length equals 16 residues. The source material was PBMCs. This chain uses TRBV5-5 with TRBJ1-3; maybe TRBD1 (5 bases). The receptor was isolated from a man aged 18 to 30 in good health and CMV-seropositive. CDR3 residues: CASSLRQPGSGNTIYF. In DNA, the CDR3 is TGTGCCAGCAGCTTAAGACAGCCAGGCTCTGGAAACACCATATATTTT.